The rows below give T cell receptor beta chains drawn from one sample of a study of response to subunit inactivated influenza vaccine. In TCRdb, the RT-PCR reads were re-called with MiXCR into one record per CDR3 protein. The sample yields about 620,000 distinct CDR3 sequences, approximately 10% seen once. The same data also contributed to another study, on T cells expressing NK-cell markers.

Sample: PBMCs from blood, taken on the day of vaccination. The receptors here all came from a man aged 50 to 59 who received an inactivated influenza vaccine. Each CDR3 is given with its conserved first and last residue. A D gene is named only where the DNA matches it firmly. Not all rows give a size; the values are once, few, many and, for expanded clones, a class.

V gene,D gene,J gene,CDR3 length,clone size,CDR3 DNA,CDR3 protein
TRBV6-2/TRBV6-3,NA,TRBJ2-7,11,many,TGTGCCAGCAGCGACAGGTACGAGCAGTACTTC,CASSDRYEQYF
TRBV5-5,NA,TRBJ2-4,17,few,TGTGCCAGCAGCTTGGCAACGGGACACTTAGCCAAAAACATTCAGTACTTC,CASSLATGHLAKNIQYF
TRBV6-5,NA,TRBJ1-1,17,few,TGTGCCAGCAGTTCGAATTCACGCGGGTGGTTGAACACTGAAGCTTTCTTT,CASSSNSRGWLNTEAFF
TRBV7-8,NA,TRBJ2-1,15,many,TGTGCCAGCAGCTTAAACTTCCATTTCTACAATGAGCAGTTCTTC,CASSLNFHFYNEQFF
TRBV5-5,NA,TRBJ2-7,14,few,TGTGCCAGCAGCTTGCACAGGGAGACCTACGAGCAGTACTTC,CASSLHRETYEQYF
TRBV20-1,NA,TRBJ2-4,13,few,TGCAGTGCTACCTCCCGGGCCAAAAACATTCAGTACTTC,CSATSRAKNIQYF
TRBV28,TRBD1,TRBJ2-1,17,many,TGTGCCAGCAGTTTCCCGGGGACAGGGAGCTCCTACAATGAGCAGTTCTTC,CASSFPGTGSSYNEQFF
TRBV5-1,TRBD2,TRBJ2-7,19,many,TGCGCCAGCAGCCCAGGACTAGCGGGTCCCCGAGGGAAGGCCTACGAGCAGTACTTC,CASSPGLAGPRGKAYEQYF
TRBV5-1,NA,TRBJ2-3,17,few,TGCGCCAGCAGCTTGGAATATTCGCCCACTAGCACAGATACGCAGTATTTT,CASSLEYSPTSTDTQYF
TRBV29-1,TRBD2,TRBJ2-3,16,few,TGCAGCGTTGAAAGGCTTAGCGGGGGGGCTGAAGATACGCAGTATTTT,CSVERLSGGAEDTQYF
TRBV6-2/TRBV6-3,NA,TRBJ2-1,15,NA,TGTGCCAGCAGTTACTCTAGTAGCGGAGTCAATGAGCAGTTCTTC,CASSYSSSGVNEQFF
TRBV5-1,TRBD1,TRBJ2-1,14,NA,TGCGCCAGCAGTCCCGGGACAGTCTACAATGAGCAGTTCTTC,CASSPGTVYNEQFF
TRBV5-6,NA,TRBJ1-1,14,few,TGTGCCAGCAGCTTTACCGGGGGAGGCGCTGAAGCTTTCTTT,CASSFTGGGAEAFF
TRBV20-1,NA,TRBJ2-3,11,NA,TGCAGTGCTTCTGAGGGAGATACGCAGTATTTT,CSASEGDTQYF
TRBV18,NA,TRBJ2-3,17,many,TGTGCCAGCTCACCACCGGTTTTTGCACCGAGCACAGATACGCAGTATTTT,CASSPPVFAPSTDTQYF
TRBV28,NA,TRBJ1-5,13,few,TGTGCCACCGGGACACATAGCAATCAGCCCCAGCATTTT,CATGTHSNQPQHF
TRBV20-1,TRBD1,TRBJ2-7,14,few,TGCAGTGCTAGAGTGACAGGGGAACTCTACGAGCAGTACTTC,CSARVTGELYEQYF
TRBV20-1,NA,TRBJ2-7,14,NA,TGCAGTGCTAGAGATAAGGATTGGACGCCAGAGCAGTACTTC,CSARDKDWTPEQYF
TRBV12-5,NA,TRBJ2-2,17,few,TGTGCTAGTGGTTTCGGGACACTCTCTCCCGGCACCGGGGAGCTGTTTTTT,CASGFGTLSPGTGELFF
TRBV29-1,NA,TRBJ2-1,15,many,TGCAGCGGCTCGCAAACAGGGTTGTCCTACAATGAGCAGTTCTTC,CSGSQTGLSYNEQFF
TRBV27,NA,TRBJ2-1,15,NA,TGTGCCAGCGGTTTAGGGGAGAGCTCCTACAATGAGCAGTTCTTC,CASGLGESSYNEQFF
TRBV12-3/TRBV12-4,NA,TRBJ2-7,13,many,TGTGCCAGCAGTTTGCAACTTCGCTACGAGCAGTACTTC,CASSLQLRYEQYF
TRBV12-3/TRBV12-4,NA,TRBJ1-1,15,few,TGTGCCAGCAGTACGTCTTCGGGAGGGGTCACTGAAGCTTTCTTT,CASSTSSGGVTEAFF
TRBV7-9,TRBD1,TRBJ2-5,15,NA,TGTGCCAGCAGCCCACCCGGGACAGGGAAAGAGACCCAGTACTTC,CASSPPGTGKETQYF
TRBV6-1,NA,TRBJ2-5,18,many,TGTGCCAGCATCCCAAACCGACTTCAAGTTACTCAAGGGGAGACCCAGTACTTC,CASIPNRLQVTQGETQYF
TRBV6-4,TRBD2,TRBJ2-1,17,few,TGTGCCAGCACCCATGGACTAGCGGGAGGGACATACAATGAGCAGTTCTTC,CASTHGLAGGTYNEQFF
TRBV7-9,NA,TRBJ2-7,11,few,TGTGCCAGCAGCCACGGGAACGAGCAGTACTTC,CASSHGNEQYF
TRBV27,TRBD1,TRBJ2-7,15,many,TGTGCCAGCAGCCCGAGTACCGGGACAGACTACGAGCAGTACTTC,CASSPSTGTDYEQYF
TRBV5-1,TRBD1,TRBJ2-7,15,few,TGCGCCAGCAGCGCTGGACCGGGACAGGTTAACGAGCAGTACTTC,CASSAGPGQVNEQYF
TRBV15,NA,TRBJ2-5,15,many,TGTGCCACCAGCTTCCAAACTTTGCCGAGTGAGACCCAGTACTTC,CATSFQTLPSETQYF
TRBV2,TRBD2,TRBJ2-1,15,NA,TGTGCCAGCGAGCTTACTAGCGGGATCTACAATGAGCAGTTCTTC,CASELTSGIYNEQFF
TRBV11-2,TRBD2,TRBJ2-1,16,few,TGTGCCAGCAGTCCACTAACTAGCGGGCCGTACAATGAGCAGTTCTTC,CASSPLTSGPYNEQFF
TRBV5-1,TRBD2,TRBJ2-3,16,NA,TGCGCCTGCAGCTTGGGACTAGCGGGAGAGGCAGATACGCAGTATTTT,CACSLGLAGEADTQYF
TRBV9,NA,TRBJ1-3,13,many,TGTGCCAGCATATACAACTCTGGAAACACCATATATTTT,CASIYNSGNTIYF
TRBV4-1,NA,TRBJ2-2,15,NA,TGCGCCAGCAGCCACCTAGGGACCAACACCGGGGAGCTGTTTTTT,CASSHLGTNTGELFF
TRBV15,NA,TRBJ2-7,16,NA,TGTGCCACCAGCAGGAAGGGCGGGGACAAAGCCTACGAGCAGTACTTC,CATSRKGGDKAYEQYF
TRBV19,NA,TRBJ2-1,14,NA,TGTGCCAGTAGTATCCGGGGAGATAGCAATGAGCAGTTCTTC,CASSIRGDSNEQFF
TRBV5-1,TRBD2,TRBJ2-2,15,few,TGCGCCAGCAGCCCTAGCGGGAGCGGGACCGGGGAGCTGTTTTTT,CASSPSGSGTGELFF
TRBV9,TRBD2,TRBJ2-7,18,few,TGTGCCAGCAGCGTAGGGCCAGTGGAGAGCGGGAGGTCGGGGGAGCAGTACTTC,CASSVGPVESGRSGEQYF
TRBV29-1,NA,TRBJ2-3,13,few,TGCAGCGTGGATCAAGTTTGGGCAGATACGCAGTATTTT,CSVDQVWADTQYF
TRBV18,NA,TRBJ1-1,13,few,TGTGCCAGCAACCAGTACCTGAACACTGAAGCTTTCTTT,CASNQYLNTEAFF
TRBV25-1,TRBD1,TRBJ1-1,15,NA,TGTGCCAGCAGTGACCCGGGACAGGGCCGCACTGAAGCTTTCTTT,CASSDPGQGRTEAFF
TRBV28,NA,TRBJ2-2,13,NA,TGTGCCAGCAGCCGAGCGGACACCGGGGAGCTGTTTTTT,CASSRADTGELFF
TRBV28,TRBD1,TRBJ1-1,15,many,TGTGCCAGCATCAAAAACAGGGGAAATTCGCCCGAAGCTTTCTTT,CASIKNRGNSPEAFF
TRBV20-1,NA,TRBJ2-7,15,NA,TGCAGTGCTCCCTGGGGGCGGACAGATTCATACGAGCAGTACTTC,CSAPWGRTDSYEQYF
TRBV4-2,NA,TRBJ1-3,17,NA,TGTGCCAGCAGCCAAGAACTTTCCTGGACGGCTGGAAACACCATATATTTT,CASSQELSWTAGNTIYF
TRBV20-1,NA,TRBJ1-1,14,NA,TGCAGTGCCAACCCCTCCGGCAGGTCCTTAGAAGCTTTCTTT,CSANPSGRSLEAFF
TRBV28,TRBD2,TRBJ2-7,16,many,TGTGCCAGCAGTTTGGTCGGGGGGAGAGGTGTCTACGAGCAGTACTTC,CASSLVGGRGVYEQYF
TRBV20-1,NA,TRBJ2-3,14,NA,TGCAGTGCGTTACGGGCGGGAATCGCGGATACGCAGTATTTT,CSALRAGIADTQYF